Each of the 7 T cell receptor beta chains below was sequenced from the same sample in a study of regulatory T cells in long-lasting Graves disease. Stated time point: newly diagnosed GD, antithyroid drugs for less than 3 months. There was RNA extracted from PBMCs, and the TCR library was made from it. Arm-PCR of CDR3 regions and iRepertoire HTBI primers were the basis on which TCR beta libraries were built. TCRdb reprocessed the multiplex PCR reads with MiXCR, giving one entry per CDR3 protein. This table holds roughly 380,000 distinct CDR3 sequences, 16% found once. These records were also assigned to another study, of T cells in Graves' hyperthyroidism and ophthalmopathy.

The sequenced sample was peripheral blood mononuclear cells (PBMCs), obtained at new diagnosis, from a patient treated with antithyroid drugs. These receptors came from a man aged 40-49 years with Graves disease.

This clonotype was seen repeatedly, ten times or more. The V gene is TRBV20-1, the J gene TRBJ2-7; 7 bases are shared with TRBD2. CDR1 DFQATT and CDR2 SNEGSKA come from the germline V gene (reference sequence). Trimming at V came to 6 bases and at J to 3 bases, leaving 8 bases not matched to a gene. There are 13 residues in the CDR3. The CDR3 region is CSAAVTSDYEQYF. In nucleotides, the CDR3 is TGCAGTGCGGCGGTAACTAGCGACTACGAGCAGTACTTC.

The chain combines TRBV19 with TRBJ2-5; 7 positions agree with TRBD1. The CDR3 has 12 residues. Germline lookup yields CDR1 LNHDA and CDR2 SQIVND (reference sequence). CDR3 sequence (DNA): TGTGGATCGGCAGGGGGTAAAGAGACCCAGTACTTC. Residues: CGSAGGKETQYF. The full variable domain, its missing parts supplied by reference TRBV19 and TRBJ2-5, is DGGITQSPKYLFRKEGQNVTLSCEQNLNHDAMYWYRQDPGQGLRLIYYSQIVNDFQKGDIAEGYSVSREKKESFPLTVTSAQKNPTAFYLCGSAGGKETQYFGPGTRLLVL.

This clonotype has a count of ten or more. In DNA, the CDR3 is TGTGCCAGCAGTCAGATGACAGGAAACACTGAAGCTTTCTTT. Translating it yields CASSQMTGNTEAFF. The chain employs TRBV28 and TRBJ1-1; D may be TRBD1 (6 bases). Trimming left V 5 bases short and J 2 bases short, with 12 bases between. Germline V gene sequence: CDR1 MDHEN, CDR2 SYDVKM. The CDR3 extends over 14 amino acids.

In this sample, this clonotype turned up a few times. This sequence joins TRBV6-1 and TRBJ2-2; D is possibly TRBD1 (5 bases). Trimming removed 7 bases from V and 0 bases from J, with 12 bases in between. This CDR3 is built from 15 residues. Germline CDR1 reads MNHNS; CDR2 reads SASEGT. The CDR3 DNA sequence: TGTGCCAGCACTGAGGCACAGGCGAACACCGGGGAGCTGTTTTTT. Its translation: CASTEAQANTGELFF.

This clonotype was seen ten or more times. DNA for the CDR3: TGTGCCAGCAGCTTAGGGGACAGGGTTTTCGAAAAACTGTTTTTT. Its protein is CASSLGDRVFEKLFF. The chain carries TRBV7-9 and TRBJ1-4, with 9 bases aligning to TRBD1. V trimming: 1 base; J trimming: 8 bases; junction bases outside the gene matches: 5. Germline CDR1 SEHNR, CDR2 FQNEAQ (reference sequence). This CDR3 comprises 15 residues.

The CDR3 region is CASSVGSSGLSIDEQYF. As DNA, the CDR3 is TGTGCCAGCAGCGTAGGTTCTAGCGGCCTATCCATTGACGAGCAGTACTTC. V is TRBV9 and J is TRBJ2-7; TRBD2 matches 7 bases. V trimming: 0 bases; J trimming: 5 bases; junction bases outside the gene matches: 14. Looked up from germline, CDR1 is SGDLS and CDR2 is YYNGEE. This CDR3 contains 17 residues.

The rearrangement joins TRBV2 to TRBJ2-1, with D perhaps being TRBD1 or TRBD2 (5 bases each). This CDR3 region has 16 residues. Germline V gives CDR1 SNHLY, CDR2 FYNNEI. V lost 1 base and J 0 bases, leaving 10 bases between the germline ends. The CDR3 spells CASSEGGVSSYNEQFF. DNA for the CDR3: TGTGCCAGCAGTGAAGGAGGGGTAAGCTCCTACAATGAGCAGTTCTTC. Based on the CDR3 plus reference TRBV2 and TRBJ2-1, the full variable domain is EPEVTQTPSHQVTQMGQEVILRCVPISNHLYFYWYRQILGQKVEFLVSFYNNEISEKSEIFDDQFSVERPDGSNFTLKIRSTKLEDSAMYFCASSEGGVSSYNEQFFGPGTRLTVL.